This T cell receptor (beta chain) was recovered during a study of T cell responses to AZD1222 COVID-19 vaccine. Study findings and constraints: Every sample of the repertoires postdated the peak T cell response. The donor group comprised mostly white British people and more females; the analysis possibly underestimated clonal diversity. Dominant at 160-218 and 743-854, vaccine-associated CD4 TCRs also spanned spike. Two AZD1222 doses significantly raised spike-specific TCR breadth and depth over controls.

The table came from immunoSEQ multiplex PCR; TCRdb's copy has only in-frame clones and leaves some out. The table includes more than 110,000 clones, 85% to 90% detected once. With respect to this clone: Its target is not known.

The clonotype originates from an adult in good health. The input for sequencing was peripheral blood, taken on day 0 of AZD1222 vaccination.

The CDR3 DNA follows: TGCAGCGGGGGACTTTTAACCACCGGGGAGCTGTTTTTT. Its translation: CSGGLLTTGELFF. The gene calls are TRBV29-1 and TRBJ2-2, with a possible D match to TRBD2 (6 bases). Trimming pared 7 bases from V and 4 bases from J, leaving 13 bases between. Germline V lookup: CDR1 SQVTM, CDR2 ANQGSEA. CDR3 length: 13 amino acids.